These T cell receptor beta chains were read from a single sample in a study of blood T cell repertoires in COVID-19. Clones were read by immunoSEQ multiplex PCR, and TCRdb kept only the in-frame ones, dropping some. The sample lists roughly 28,000 clones, roughly 90% seen once, with around 2.8% in the top ten. The sequenced material came from peripheral blood. These receptors came from a human donor in a cohort sampled during active COVID-19. Each CDR3 is given with its conserved first and last residue. The order of the fields is J gene, clone size, V gene, CDR3 length, D gene, CDR3 protein, CDR3 DNA. A D gene is named only where the DNA matches it firmly. The size of a clone is reported for some rows only, either as once, few or many, or as a class for expanded clones.

J gene: TRBJ2-3; clone size: -; V gene: TRBV28; CDR3 length: 16; D gene: -; CDR3 protein: CASSLFLAPSTDTQYF; CDR3 DNA: TGTGCCAGCAGTTTATTTCTAGCCCCAAGCACAGATACGCAGTATTTT
J gene: TRBJ2-1; clone size: -; V gene: TRBV28; CDR3 length: 15; D gene: -; CDR3 protein: CASRSGSWSNNEQFF; CDR3 DNA: TGTGCCAGCAGATCAGGGTCATGGTCCAACAATGAGCAGTTCTTC
J gene: TRBJ2-2; clone size: -; V gene: TRBV3-1/TRBV3-2; CDR3 length: 13; D gene: -; CDR3 protein: CASSPLRAGELFF; CDR3 DNA: TGTGCCAGCAGCCCCTTGCGGGCCGGAGAGCTGTTTTTT
J gene: TRBJ1-1; clone size: -; V gene: TRBV6-5; CDR3 length: 15; D gene: TRBD1; CDR3 protein: CASSPRQGSNTEAFF; CDR3 DNA: TGTGCCAGCAGTCCCAGACAGGGCAGCAACACTGAAGCTTTCTTT
J gene: TRBJ1-1; clone size: -; V gene: TRBV2; CDR3 length: 16; D gene: TRBD1; CDR3 protein: CASSEPRDRGDYEAFF; CDR3 DNA: TGTGCCAGCAGTGAACCCCGGGACAGGGGGGATTATGAAGCTTTCTTT
J gene: TRBJ2-7; clone size: -; V gene: TRBV3-1/TRBV3-2; CDR3 length: 13; D gene: -; CDR3 protein: CASSQGAYNEQYF; CDR3 DNA: TGTGCCAGCAGCCAAGGGGCATACAACGAGCAGTACTTC
J gene: TRBJ1-1; clone size: -; V gene: TRBV6-2/TRBV6-3; CDR3 length: 13; D gene: -; CDR3 protein: CASSYPSDTEAFF; CDR3 DNA: TGTGCCAGCAGTTACCCCTCGGACACTGAAGCTTTCTTT
J gene: TRBJ1-6; clone size: once; V gene: TRBV5-6; CDR3 length: 13; D gene: -; CDR3 protein: CASSLPANSPLHF; CDR3 DNA: TGTGCCAGCAGCTTGCCCGCGAATTCACCCCTCCACTTT
J gene: TRBJ2-3; clone size: -; V gene: TRBV6-5; CDR3 length: 16; D gene: -; CDR3 protein: CASSYRASRSTDTQYF; CDR3 DNA: TGTGCCAGCAGTTACCGCGCTAGCCGAAGCACAGATACGCAGTATTTT
J gene: TRBJ2-1; clone size: -; V gene: TRBV29-1; CDR3 length: 14; D gene: -; CDR3 protein: CSVDRGAIRDEQFF; CDR3 DNA: TGCAGCGTTGACCGGGGGGCGATAAGGGATGAGCAGTTCTTC
J gene: TRBJ2-5; clone size: -; V gene: TRBV2; CDR3 length: 15; D gene: -; CDR3 protein: CASSGVGAQQETQYF; CDR3 DNA: TGTGCCAGCAGTGGGGTGGGGGCTCAGCAAGAGACCCAGTACTTC
J gene: TRBJ2-1; clone size: once; V gene: TRBV20-1; CDR3 length: 16; D gene: -; CDR3 protein: CSASTISRSSYNEQFF; CDR3 DNA: TGCAGTGCTAGTACTATATCGAGGAGCTCCTACAATGAGCAGTTCTTC
J gene: TRBJ2-1; clone size: -; V gene: TRBV4-1; CDR3 length: 17; D gene: -; CDR3 protein: CASSQDLSDGPYNEQFF; CDR3 DNA: TGCGCCAGCAGCCAAGATCTTAGCGACGGTCCCTACAATGAGCAGTTCTTC
J gene: TRBJ1-1; clone size: -; V gene: TRBV19; CDR3 length: 13; D gene: TRBD1; CDR3 protein: CASSNRDRVEAFF; CDR3 DNA: TGTGCCAGTAGTAACCGGGACAGGGTTGAAGCTTTCTTT
J gene: TRBJ1-2; clone size: -; V gene: TRBV10-1; CDR3 length: 13; D gene: -; CDR3 protein: CASSQGQNYGYTF; CDR3 DNA: TGCGCCAGCAGTCAGGGGCAAAACTATGGCTACACCTTC
J gene: TRBJ2-2; clone size: -; V gene: TRBV5-6; CDR3 length: 19; D gene: TRBD2; CDR3 protein: CASSPGTSGGDRMFGELFF; CDR3 DNA: TGTGCCAGCAGCCCCGGGACTAGCGGGGGGGATCGGATGTTCGGGGAGCTGTTTTTT
J gene: TRBJ2-5; clone size: -; V gene: TRBV7-2; CDR3 length: 14; D gene: TRBD2; CDR3 protein: CASSFRAGAETQYF; CDR3 DNA: TGTGCCAGCAGCTTCCGAGCGGGAGCGGAGACCCAGTACTTC
J gene: TRBJ2-7; clone size: -; V gene: TRBV4-2; CDR3 length: 16; D gene: TRBD1; CDR3 protein: CASSQFGTGGAYEQYF; CDR3 DNA: TGTGCCAGCAGCCAGTTCGGGACAGGGGGCGCGTACGAGCAGTACTTC
J gene: TRBJ1-4; clone size: -; V gene: TRBV5-1; CDR3 length: 15; D gene: TRBD1; CDR3 protein: CASSKDRATNEKLFF; CDR3 DNA: TGCGCCAGCAGCAAGGACAGGGCAACTAATGAAAAACTGTTTTTT
J gene: TRBJ2-7; clone size: once; V gene: TRBV5-1; CDR3 length: 15; D gene: -; CDR3 protein: CASSLSRVRSYEQYF; CDR3 DNA: TGCGCCAGCAGCTTGTCTCGGGTCCGCTCCTACGAGCAGTACTTC
J gene: TRBJ2-1; clone size: -; V gene: TRBV27; CDR3 length: 14; D gene: TRBD2; CDR3 protein: CASSLWGGYNEQFF; CDR3 DNA: TGTGCCAGCAGTTTATGGGGGGGCTACAATGAGCAGTTCTTC
J gene: TRBJ2-1; clone size: -; V gene: TRBV28; CDR3 length: 14; D gene: TRBD2; CDR3 protein: CASTVRRGVNEQFF; CDR3 DNA: TGTGCCAGCACTGTGCGGCGGGGGGTAAATGAGCAGTTCTTC
J gene: TRBJ1-4; clone size: -; V gene: TRBV6-5; CDR3 length: 14; D gene: -; CDR3 protein: CASSARWSNEKLFF; CDR3 DNA: TGTGCCAGCAGCGCACGGTGGTCGAATGAAAAACTGTTTTTT
J gene: TRBJ2-5; clone size: -; V gene: TRBV7-3; CDR3 length: 13; D gene: -; CDR3 protein: CASSLRLEETQYF; CDR3 DNA: TGTGCCAGCAGCTTAAGACTTGAAGAGACCCAGTACTTC
J gene: TRBJ1-6; clone size: -; V gene: TRBV6-5; CDR3 length: 14; D gene: -; CDR3 protein: CASSSDNYNSPLHF; CDR3 DNA: TGTGCCAGCAGCTCCGACAACTATAATTCACCCCTCCACTTT
J gene: TRBJ2-7; clone size: -; V gene: TRBV3-1/TRBV3-2; CDR3 length: 13; D gene: -; CDR3 protein: CASSPLSGDEQYF; CDR3 DNA: TGTGCCAGCAGCCCCCTCTCGGGGGACGAGCAGTACTTC
J gene: TRBJ1-1; clone size: -; V gene: TRBV5-8; CDR3 length: 11; D gene: -; CDR3 protein: CASSPVRVPFF; CDR3 DNA: TGTGCCAGCAGCCCTGTAAGAGTGCCTTTCTTT
J gene: TRBJ2-1; clone size: -; V gene: TRBV7-8; CDR3 length: 15; D gene: -; CDR3 protein: CASSLAGSLYNEQFF; CDR3 DNA: TGTGCCAGCAGCTTAGCGGGGAGCCTATACAATGAGCAGTTCTTC
J gene: TRBJ2-3; clone size: -; V gene: TRBV28; CDR3 length: 18; D gene: TRBD2; CDR3 protein: CASSLSGTSGRAPDTQYF; CDR3 DNA: TGTGCCAGCAGTTTATCTGGGACTAGCGGGAGGGCTCCAGATACGCAGTATTTT
J gene: TRBJ2-2; clone size: -; V gene: TRBV6-2/TRBV6-3; CDR3 length: 18; D gene: TRBD2; CDR3 protein: CASSTPVVSGRITGELFF; CDR3 DNA: TGTGCCAGCAGTACCCCGGTGGTTAGCGGGAGGATCACCGGGGAGCTGTTTTTT
J gene: TRBJ1-6; clone size: -; V gene: TRBV5-3; CDR3 length: 17; D gene: TRBD1; CDR3 protein: CARSADRSRPRDSPLHF; CDR3 DNA: TGTGCCAGAAGCGCGGACAGGTCTCGTCCGCGGGATTCACCCCTCCACTTT
J gene: TRBJ1-1; clone size: -; V gene: TRBV28; CDR3 length: 18; D gene: TRBD1; CDR3 protein: CASSLWTGTGLMNTEAFF; CDR3 DNA: TGTGCCAGCAGTTTATGGACCGGGACAGGGCTCATGAACACTGAAGCTTTCTTT
J gene: TRBJ1-2; clone size: -; V gene: TRBV6-5; CDR3 length: 15; D gene: TRBD1; CDR3 protein: CASSFQGGASYGYTF; CDR3 DNA: TGTGCCAGCAGTTTTCAAGGGGGCGCGAGCTATGGCTACACCTTC
J gene: TRBJ2-4; clone size: -; V gene: TRBV4-2; CDR3 length: 16; D gene: TRBD1; CDR3 protein: CASSLPGQTGEGIQYF; CDR3 DNA: TGTGCCAGCAGCCTACCGGGACAGACGGGCGAAGGCATTCAGTACTTC
J gene: TRBJ1-2; clone size: -; V gene: TRBV27; CDR3 length: 14; D gene: -; CDR3 protein: CASSPAGSTYGYTF; CDR3 DNA: TGTGCCAGCAGCCCTGCCGGGTCGACCTATGGCTACACCTTC
J gene: TRBJ1-1; clone size: -; V gene: TRBV28; CDR3 length: 12; D gene: -; CDR3 protein: CASSPPDTEAFF; CDR3 DNA: TGTGCCAGCAGTCCACCGGACACTGAAGCTTTCTTT
J gene: TRBJ2-1; clone size: -; V gene: TRBV6-5; CDR3 length: 14; D gene: -; CDR3 protein: CASQAEGGNNEQFF; CDR3 DNA: TGTGCCAGCCAAGCGGAAGGGGGTAACAATGAGCAGTTCTTC
J gene: TRBJ2-7; clone size: -; V gene: TRBV28; CDR3 length: 14; D gene: -; CDR3 protein: CASRLYWAGPEQYF; CDR3 DNA: TGTGCCAGCAGGCTGTACTGGGCTGGCCCCGAGCAGTACTTC
J gene: TRBJ2-7; clone size: -; V gene: TRBV11-2; CDR3 length: 15; D gene: TRBD2; CDR3 protein: CASSLVSGRAYEQYF; CDR3 DNA: TGTGCCAGCAGCTTAGTGAGCGGGAGGGCCTACGAGCAGTACTTC
J gene: TRBJ2-1; clone size: -; V gene: TRBV5-1; CDR3 length: 16; D gene: TRBD2; CDR3 protein: CASSPEAGGPENEQFF; CDR3 DNA: TGCGCCAGCAGCCCGGAAGCGGGAGGGCCGGAAAATGAGCAGTTCTTC
J gene: TRBJ2-2; clone size: -; V gene: TRBV5-3; CDR3 length: 13; D gene: -; CDR3 protein: CARMRRLSGELFF; CDR3 DNA: TGTGCCAGAATGAGGCGGCTATCCGGGGAGCTGTTTTTT
J gene: TRBJ2-1; clone size: once; V gene: TRBV6-1; CDR3 length: 17; D gene: TRBD1; CDR3 protein: CASSEYGVSGQGQLQFF; CDR3 DNA: TGTGCCAGCAGTGAATATGGGGTTTCGGGACAGGGACAATTACAGTTCTTC